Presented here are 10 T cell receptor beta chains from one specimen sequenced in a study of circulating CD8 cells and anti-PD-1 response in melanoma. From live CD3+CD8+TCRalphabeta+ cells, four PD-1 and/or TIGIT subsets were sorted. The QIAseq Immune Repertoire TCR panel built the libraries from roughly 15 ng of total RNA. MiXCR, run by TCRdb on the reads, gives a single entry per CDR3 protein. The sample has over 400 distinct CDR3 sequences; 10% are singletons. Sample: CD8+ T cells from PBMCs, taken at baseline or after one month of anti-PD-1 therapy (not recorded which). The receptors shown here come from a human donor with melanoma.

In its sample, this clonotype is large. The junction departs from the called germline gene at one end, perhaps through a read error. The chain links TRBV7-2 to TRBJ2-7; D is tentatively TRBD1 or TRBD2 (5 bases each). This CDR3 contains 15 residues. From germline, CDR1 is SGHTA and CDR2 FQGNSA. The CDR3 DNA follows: TGTGCCAGCAGCTTAGAGGGGACCGGCTCCTACAAGCAGTACTTC. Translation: CASSLEGTGSYKQYF. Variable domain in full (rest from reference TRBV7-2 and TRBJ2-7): GAGVSQSPSNKVTEKGKDVELRCDPISGHTALYWYRQSLGQGLEFLIYFQGNSAPDKSGLPSDRFSAERTGGSVSTLTIQRTQQEDSAVYLCASSLEGTGSYKQYFGPGTRLTVT.

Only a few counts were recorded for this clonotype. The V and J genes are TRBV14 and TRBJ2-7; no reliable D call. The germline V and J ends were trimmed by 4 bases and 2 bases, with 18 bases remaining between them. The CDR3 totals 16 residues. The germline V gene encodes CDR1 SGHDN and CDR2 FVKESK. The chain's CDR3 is CASSLLDKKIAYEQYF. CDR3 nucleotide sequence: TGTGCCAGCAGCCTGCTGGATAAGAAAATAGCCTACGAGCAGTACTTC. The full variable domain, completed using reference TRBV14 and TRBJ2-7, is EAGVTQFPSHSVIEKGQTVTLRCDPISGHDNLYWYRRVMGKEIKFLLHFVKESKQDESGMPNNRFLAERTGGTYSTLKVQPAELEDSGVYFCASSLLDKKIAYEQYFGPGTRLTVT.

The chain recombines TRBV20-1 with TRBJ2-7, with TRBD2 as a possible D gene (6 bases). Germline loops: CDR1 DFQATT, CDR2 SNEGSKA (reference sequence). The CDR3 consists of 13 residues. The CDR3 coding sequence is TGCGATGCTAGAGTTGTCAGCGGGTACGAGCAGTACTTC. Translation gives CDARVVSGYEQYF.

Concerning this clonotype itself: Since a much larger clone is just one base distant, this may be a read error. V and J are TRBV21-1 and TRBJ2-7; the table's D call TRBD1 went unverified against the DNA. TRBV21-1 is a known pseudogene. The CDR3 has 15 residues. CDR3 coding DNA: TGTGCCAGCAGCAAAGGTGGTCCTGTCCCCTACGAGCAGTACTTC. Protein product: CASSKGGPVPYEQYF.

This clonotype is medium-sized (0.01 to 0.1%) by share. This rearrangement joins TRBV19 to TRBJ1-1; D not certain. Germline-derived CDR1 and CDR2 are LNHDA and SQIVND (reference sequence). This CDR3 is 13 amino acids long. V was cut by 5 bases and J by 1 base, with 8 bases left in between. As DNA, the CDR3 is TGTGCCAGTAGTTGGGCGCGGAACACTGAAGCTTTCTTT. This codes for CASSWARNTEAFF.

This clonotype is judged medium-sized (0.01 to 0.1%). CDR3 in DNA: TGTGCCAGTAGTTACACTAGGTACAATGAGCAGTTCTTC. Its protein product is CASSYTRYNEQFF. The gene calls are TRBV19 and TRBJ2-1; D perhaps matches TRBD2 (5 bases). The CDR3 loop spans 13 amino acids. CDR1 and CDR2 (germline): LNHDA, SQIVND (reference sequence). Trimming removed 5 bases from V and 4 bases from J, with 9 bases in between. Supplemented by reference TRBV19 and TRBJ2-1, the full variable domain reads DGGITQSPKYLFRKEGQNVTLSCEQNLNHDAMYWYRQDPGQGLRLIYYSQIVNDFQKGDIAEGYSVSREKKESFPLTVTSAQKNPTAFYLCASSYTRYNEQFFGPGTRLTVL.

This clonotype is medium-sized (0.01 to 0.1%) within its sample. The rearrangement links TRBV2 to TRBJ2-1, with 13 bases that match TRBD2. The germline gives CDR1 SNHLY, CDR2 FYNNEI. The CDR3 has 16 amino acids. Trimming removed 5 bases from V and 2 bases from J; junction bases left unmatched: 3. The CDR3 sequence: CASSTGTSGAYNEQFF. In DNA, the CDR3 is TGTGCCAGCAGTACCGGGACTAGCGGGGCCTACAATGAGCAGTTCTTC. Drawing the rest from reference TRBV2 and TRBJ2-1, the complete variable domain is EPEVTQTPSHQVTQMGQEVILRCVPISNHLYFYWYRQILGQKVEFLVSFYNNEISEKSEIFDDQFSVERPDGSNFTLKIRSTKLEDSAMYFCASSTGTSGAYNEQFFGPGTRLTVL.

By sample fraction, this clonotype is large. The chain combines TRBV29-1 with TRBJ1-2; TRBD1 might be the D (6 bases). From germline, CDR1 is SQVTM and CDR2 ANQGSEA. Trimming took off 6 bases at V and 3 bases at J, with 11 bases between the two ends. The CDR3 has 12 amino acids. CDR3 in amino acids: CSVRGADYGYTF. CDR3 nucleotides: TGCAGCGTCCGGGGGGCAGACTATGGCTACACCTTC.

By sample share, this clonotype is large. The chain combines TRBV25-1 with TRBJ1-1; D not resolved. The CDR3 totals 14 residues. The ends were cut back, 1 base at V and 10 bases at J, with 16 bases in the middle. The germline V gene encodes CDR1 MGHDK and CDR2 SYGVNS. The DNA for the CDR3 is TGTGCCAGCAGTGAATTGGGTCAGGCCTTTGGAGCTTTCTTT. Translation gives CASSELGQAFGAFF.

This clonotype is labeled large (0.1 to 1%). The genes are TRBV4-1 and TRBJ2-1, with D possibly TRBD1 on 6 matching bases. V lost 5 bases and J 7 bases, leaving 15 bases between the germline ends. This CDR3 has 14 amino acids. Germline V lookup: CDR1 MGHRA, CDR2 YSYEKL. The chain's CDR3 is CASSFTGTQNEQFF. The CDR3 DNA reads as TGCGCCAGCAGCTTCACCGGGACACAGAATGAGCAGTTCTTC.